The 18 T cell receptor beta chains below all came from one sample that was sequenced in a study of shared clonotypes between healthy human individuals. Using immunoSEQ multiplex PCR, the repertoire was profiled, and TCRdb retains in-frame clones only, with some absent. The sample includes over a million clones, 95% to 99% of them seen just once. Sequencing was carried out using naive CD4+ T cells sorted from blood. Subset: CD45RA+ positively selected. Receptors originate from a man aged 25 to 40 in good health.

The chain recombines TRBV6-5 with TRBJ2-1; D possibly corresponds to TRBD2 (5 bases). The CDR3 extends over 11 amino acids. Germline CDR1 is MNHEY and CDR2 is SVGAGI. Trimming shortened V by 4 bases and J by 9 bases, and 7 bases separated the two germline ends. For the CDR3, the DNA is TGTGCCAGCAGTTTACGGGGTGAGCAGTTCTTC. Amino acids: CASSLRGEQFF.

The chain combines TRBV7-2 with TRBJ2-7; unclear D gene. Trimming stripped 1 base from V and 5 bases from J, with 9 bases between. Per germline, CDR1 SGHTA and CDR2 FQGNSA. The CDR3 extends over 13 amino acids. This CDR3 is CASSLVQNHEQYF. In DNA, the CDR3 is TGTGCCAGCAGCTTAGTACAGAACCACGAGCAGTACTTC.

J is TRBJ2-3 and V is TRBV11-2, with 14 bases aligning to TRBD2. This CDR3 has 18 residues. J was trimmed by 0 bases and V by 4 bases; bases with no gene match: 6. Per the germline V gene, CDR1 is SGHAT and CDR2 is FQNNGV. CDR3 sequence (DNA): TGTGCCAGCAGCTCGGGACTAGCGGGAGCCACTAGCACAGATACGCAGTATTTT. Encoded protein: CASSSGLAGATSTDTQYF.

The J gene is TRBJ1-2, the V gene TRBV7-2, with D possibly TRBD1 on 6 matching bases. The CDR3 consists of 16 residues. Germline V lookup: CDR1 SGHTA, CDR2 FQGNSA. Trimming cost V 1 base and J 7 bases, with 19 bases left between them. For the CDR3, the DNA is TGTGCCAGCAGCTTAGGGCACAGGGTTATATCCGGTGGCTACACCTTC. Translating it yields CASSLGHRVISGGYTF.

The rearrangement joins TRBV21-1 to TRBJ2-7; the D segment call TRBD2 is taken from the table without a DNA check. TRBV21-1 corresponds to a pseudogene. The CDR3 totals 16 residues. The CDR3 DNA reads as TGTGCCAGCAGCTCCCGAAGAGCGGGGCGGGTCTACGAGCAGTACTTC. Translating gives CASSSRRAGRVYEQYF.

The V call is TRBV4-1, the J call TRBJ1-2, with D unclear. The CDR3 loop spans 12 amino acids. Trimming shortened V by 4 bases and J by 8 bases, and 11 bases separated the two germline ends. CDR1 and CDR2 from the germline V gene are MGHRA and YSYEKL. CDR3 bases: TGCGCCAGCAGCCGGAACCCGGGGGGCTACACCTTC. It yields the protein CASSRNPGGYTF.

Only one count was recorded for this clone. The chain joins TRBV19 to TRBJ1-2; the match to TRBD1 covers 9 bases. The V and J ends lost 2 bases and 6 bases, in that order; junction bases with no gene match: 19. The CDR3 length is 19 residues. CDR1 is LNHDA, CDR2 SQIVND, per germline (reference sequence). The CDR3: CASSISQPGTGKELNGYTF. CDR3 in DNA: TGTGCCAGTAGTATATCGCAACCTGGGACAGGGAAGGAACTTAATGGCTACACCTTC.

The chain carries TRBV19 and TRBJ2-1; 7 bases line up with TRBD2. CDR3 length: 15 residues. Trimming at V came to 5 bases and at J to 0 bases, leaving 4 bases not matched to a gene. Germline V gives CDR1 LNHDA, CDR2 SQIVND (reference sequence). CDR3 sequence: CASSSRTSSYNEQFF. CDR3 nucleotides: TGTGCCAGTAGTTCCCGGACTAGCTCCTACAATGAGCAGTTCTTC. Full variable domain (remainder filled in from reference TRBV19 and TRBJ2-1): DGGITQSPKYLFRKEGQNVTLSCEQNLNHDAMYWYRQDPGQGLRLIYYSQIVNDFQKGDIAEGYSVSREKKESFPLTVTSAQKNPTAFYLCASSSRTSSYNEQFFGPGTRLTVL.

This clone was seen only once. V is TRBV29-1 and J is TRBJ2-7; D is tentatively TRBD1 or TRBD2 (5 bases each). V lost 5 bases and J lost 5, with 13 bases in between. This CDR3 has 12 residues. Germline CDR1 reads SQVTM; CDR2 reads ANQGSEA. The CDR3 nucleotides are TGCAGCGTTTCGCCAGGGACCCACGAGCAGTACTTC. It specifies CSVSPGTHEQYF.

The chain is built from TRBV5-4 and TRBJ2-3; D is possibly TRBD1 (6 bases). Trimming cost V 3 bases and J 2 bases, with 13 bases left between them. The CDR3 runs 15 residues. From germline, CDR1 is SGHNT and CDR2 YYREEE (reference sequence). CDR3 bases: TGTGCCAGCAGCTCCCGCAGGGACAACACAGATACGCAGTATTTT. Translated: CASSSRRDNTDTQYF. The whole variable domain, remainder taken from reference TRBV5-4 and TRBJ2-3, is ETGVTQSPTHLIKTRGQQVTLRCSSQSGHNTVSWYQQALGQGPQFIFQYYREEENGRGNFPPRFSGLQFPNYSSELNVNALELDDSALYLCASSSRRDNTDTQYFGPGTRLTVL.

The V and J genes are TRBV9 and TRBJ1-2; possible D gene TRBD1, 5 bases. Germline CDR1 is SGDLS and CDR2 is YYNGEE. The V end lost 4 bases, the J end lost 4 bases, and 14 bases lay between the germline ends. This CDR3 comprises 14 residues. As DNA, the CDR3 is TGTGCCAGCAGCACCCGGCCAGGGAGCTATGGCTACACCTTC. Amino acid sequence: CASSTRPGSYGYTF.

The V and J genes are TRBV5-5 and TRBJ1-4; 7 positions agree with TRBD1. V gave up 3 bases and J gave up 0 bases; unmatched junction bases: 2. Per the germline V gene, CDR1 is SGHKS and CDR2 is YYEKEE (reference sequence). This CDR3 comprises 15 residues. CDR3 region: CASSYGTATNEKLFF. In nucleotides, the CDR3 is TGTGCCAGCAGCTACGGGACAGCAACTAATGAAAAACTGTTTTTT.

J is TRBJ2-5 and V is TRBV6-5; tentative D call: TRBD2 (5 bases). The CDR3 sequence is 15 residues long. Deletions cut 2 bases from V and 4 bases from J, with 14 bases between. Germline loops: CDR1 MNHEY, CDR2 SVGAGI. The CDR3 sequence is CASSYLGSGIETQYF. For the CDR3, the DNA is TGTGCCAGCAGTTACCTCGGTTCCGGGATAGAGACCCAGTACTTC.

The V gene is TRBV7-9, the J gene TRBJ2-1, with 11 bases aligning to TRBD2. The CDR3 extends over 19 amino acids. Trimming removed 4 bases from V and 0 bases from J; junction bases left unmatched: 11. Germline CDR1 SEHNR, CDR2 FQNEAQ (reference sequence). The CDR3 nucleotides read TGTGCCAGCAGCTCGGGGGGACTAGCGGCCCCGAGCTCCTACAATGAGCAGTTCTTC. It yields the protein CASSSGGLAAPSSYNEQFF.

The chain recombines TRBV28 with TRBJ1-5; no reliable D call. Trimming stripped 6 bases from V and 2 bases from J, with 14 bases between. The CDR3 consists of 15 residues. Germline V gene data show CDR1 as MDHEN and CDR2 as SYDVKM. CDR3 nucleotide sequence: TGTGCCAGCAGCCTATTTATAAGCGGCAATCAGCCCCAGCATTTT. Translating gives CASSLFISGNQPQHF.

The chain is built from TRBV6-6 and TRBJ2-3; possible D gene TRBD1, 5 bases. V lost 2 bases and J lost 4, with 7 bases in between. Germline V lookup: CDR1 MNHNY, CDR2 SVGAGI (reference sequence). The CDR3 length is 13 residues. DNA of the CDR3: TGTGCCAGCAGTTACCAGGGTTCAGATACGCAGTATTTT. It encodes CASSYQGSDTQYF.

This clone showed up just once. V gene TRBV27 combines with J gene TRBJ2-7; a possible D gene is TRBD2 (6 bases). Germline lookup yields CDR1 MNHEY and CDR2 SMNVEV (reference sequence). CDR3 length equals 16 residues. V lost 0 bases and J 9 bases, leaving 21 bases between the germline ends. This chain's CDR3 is CASSLSNRGLYEGQYF. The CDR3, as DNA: TGTGCCAGCAGTTTATCGAATCGGGGACTCTACGAAGGGCAGTACTTC.

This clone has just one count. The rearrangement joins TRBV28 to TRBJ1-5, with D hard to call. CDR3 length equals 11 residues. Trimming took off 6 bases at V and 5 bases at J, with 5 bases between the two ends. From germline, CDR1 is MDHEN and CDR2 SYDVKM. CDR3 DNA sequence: TGTGCCAGCAGGCAAGATCAGCCCCAGCATTTT. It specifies CASRQDQPQHF. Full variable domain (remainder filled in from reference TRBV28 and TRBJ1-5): DVKVTQSSRYLVKRTGEKVFLECVQDMDHENMFWYRQDPGLGLRLIYFSYDVKMKEKGDIPEGYSVSREKKERFSLILESASTNQTSMYLCASRQDQPQHFGDGTRLSIL.